The 21 T cell receptor beta chains listed next were all sequenced from one sample in a study of shared T cell receptors in the human thymus listed by TCRdb under 2021. The library was produced with the immunoSEQ multiplex PCR assay. The table was pulled from immuneACCESS by TCRdb, which kept in-frame rearrangements only. Such tables lose some clones; where checked, under half of the loss comes from unresolved V genes, and the rest has no known cause. The sample table shows 700,000 or so clones, and 70% to 90% are seen once. The leading ten clones occupy more than 0.008% of the sample. The same sample was also used in a study of human thymus T cells.

The material sequenced was thymocytes. The receptors come from a girl under three years old with a congenital heart defect. Donor details come from another sample of the same person, matched by shared clones.

The V call is TRBV15, the J call TRBJ1-6; D perhaps matches TRBD1 (5 bases). Germline values: CDR1 LNHNV, CDR2 YYDKDF (reference sequence). CDR3 size: 16 residues. The germline V and J ends were trimmed by 3 bases and 4 bases, with 13 bases remaining between them. The CDR3 sequence: CATSSKRQSYNSPLHF. CDR3 sequence (DNA): TGTGCCACCAGCAGCAAGAGACAGTCATATAATTCACCCCTCCACTTT.

J is TRBJ1-2 and V is TRBV5-1, with 9 bases matching TRBD1. CDR1 is SGHRS and CDR2 is YFSETQ in the germline V gene. The length of the CDR3 is 16 residues. After removal of 0 bases from V and 7 bases from J, the junction contained 10 bases not matched to a gene. The CDR3 region is CASSLVVRDRERGYTF. In DNA, the CDR3 is TGCGCCAGCAGCTTGGTGGTCCGGGACAGGGAGCGTGGCTACACCTTC. Full variable domain (rest looked up from reference TRBV5-1 and TRBJ1-2): KAGVTQTPRYLIKTRGQQVTLSCSPISGHRSVSWYQQTPGQGLQFLFEYFSETQRNKGNFPGRFSGRQFSNSRSEMNVSTLELGDSALYLCASSLVVRDRERGYTFGSGTRLTVV.

This clone was counted between two and nine times. The DNA for the CDR3 is TGTGCCAGCAGCCAGACCGGGACAGAACTATCACCCCTCCACTTT. Translated, it gives CASSQTGTELSPLHF. The rearrangement joins TRBV7-6 to TRBJ1-6, with 7 positions matching TRBD1. The CDR3 loop spans 15 amino acids. V was pared by 5 bases and J by 10 bases, with 11 bases of the junction left unmatched. Germline V gives CDR1 SGHVS, CDR2 FNYEAQ.

The rearrangement joins TRBV5-6 to TRBJ2-2, with 7 bases identical to TRBD2. The CDR3 runs to 15 residues. V trimming: 3 bases; J trimming: 1 base; junction bases outside the gene matches: 3. CDR1 is SGHDT, CDR2 YYEEEE, per germline. DNA for the CDR3: TGTGCCAGCAGCTGGACTAGAGAGAACACCGGGGAGCTGTTTTTT. Its protein is CASSWTRENTGELFF.

The gene calls are TRBV5-6 and TRBJ1-2; no reliable D call. The CDR3 covers 15 residues. CDR1 is SGHDT and CDR2 is YYEEEE in the germline V gene. Between the trimmed V and J ends, which lost 4 bases and 8 bases, there was a span of 21 bases. CDR3 DNA: TGTGCCAGCAGCCTAAGAAGGAGCGCCATCATCGGCTACACCTTC. It translates to CASSLRRSAIIGYTF.

The chain joins TRBV19 to TRBJ1-5; 11 positions match TRBD1. This CDR3 is built from 17 residues. V shed 2 bases, J shed 4 bases, and the junction held 7 bases outside the gene matches. CDR1 and CDR2 from the germline V gene are LNHDA and SQIVND (reference sequence). In DNA, the CDR3 is TGTGCCAGTAGTATAAGGACAGGGGGCCGGAGAAATCAGCCCCAGCATTTT. This encodes CASSIRTGGRRNQPQHF.

CDR3 in DNA: TGCGCCAGCAGCTTACATACAGGGGCCCCTTACAATGAGCAGTTCTTC. This sequence encodes CASSLHTGAPYNEQFF. V usage is TRBV5-1 and J usage is TRBJ2-1; 7 nucleotides line up with TRBD1. Trimming at V came to 2 bases and at J to 4 bases, leaving 9 bases not matched to a gene. The germline CDR1 and CDR2 sequences are SGHRS and YFSETQ. CDR3 size: 16 residues.

V gene TRBV19 combines with J gene TRBJ2-3; 8 nucleotides line up with TRBD2. The V and J ends lost 5 bases and 10 bases, in that order; junction bases with no gene match: 20. The CDR3 consists of 17 residues. CDR1 and CDR2 from the germline V gene are LNHDA and SQIVND (reference sequence). The CDR3 DNA reads as TGTGCCAGTAGTCCCCGGACTAGCCCATCTACGGGCTTCGCGCAGTATTTT. This codes for CASSPRTSPSTGFAQYF.

V and J are TRBV2 and TRBJ1-2; D may be TRBD1 (5 bases). The CDR3 extends over 13 amino acids. Germline lookup yields CDR1 SNHLY and CDR2 FYNNEI. The V end lost 7 bases, the J end lost 0 bases, and 9 bases lay between the germline ends. The CDR3 nucleotides read TGTGCCAGCAATTTAGGGGCTAACTATGGCTACACCTTC. Translation gives CASNLGANYGYTF.

CDR3 loop: CASSQDEGHNRTGFDYGYTF. CDR3 in DNA: TGTGCCAGCAGCCAAGATGAGGGCCATAACCGGACAGGGTTTGACTATGGCTACACCTTC. The chain combines TRBV14 with TRBJ1-2; 8 nucleotides line up with TRBD1. V was pared by 0 bases and J by 3 bases, with 18 bases of the junction left unmatched. CDR3 length: 20 residues. CDR1 and CDR2 from the germline V gene are SGHDN and FVKESK.

This clone was counted a single time. The chain uses TRBV9 and TRBJ2-3; D not resolved. V lost 3 bases to trimming and J lost 4 bases, with 9 bases between them. The CDR3 has 13 amino acids. Germline V gene lookup returns CDR1 SGDLS and CDR2 YYNGEE. The CDR3 is CASSDHSADTQYF. CDR3 nucleotide sequence: TGTGCCAGCAGCGACCATTCGGCAGATACGCAGTATTTT.

This clone appeared a single time. This chain connects TRBV16 to TRBJ2-2; no definite D call. The germline V and J ends were trimmed by 4 bases and 3 bases, with 3 bases remaining between them. This CDR3 spans 12 amino acids. In germline, CDR1 is KGHSY, CDR2 FQNENV. CDR3 in DNA: TGTGCCAGCAGCCCGTACACCGGGGAGCTGTTTTTT. Translation: CASSPYTGELFF.

The V gene is TRBV5-5, the J gene TRBJ1-2, with D unclear. This CDR3 contains 12 residues. The V and J ends lost 4 bases and 5 bases respectively, with 9 bases between them. Germline V gene data show CDR1 as SGHKS and CDR2 as YYEKEE (reference sequence). The CDR3 bases are TGTGCCAGCAGCGAAACTAGTTATGGCTACACCTTC. Protein: CASSETSYGYTF.

This chain uses TRBV7-9 with TRBJ1-5; D is unclear. Germline CDR1 and CDR2: SEHNR and FQNEAQ (reference sequence). CDR3 size: 15 residues. The V end was cut by 3 bases, the J end by 6 bases, with 15 bases between. This CDR3 is CASSFREGPGQPQHF. For the CDR3, the DNA is TGTGCCAGCAGCTTTCGGGAAGGCCCGGGTCAGCCCCAGCATTTT.

The chain employs TRBV29-1 and TRBJ2-7; 11 nucleotides agree with TRBD1. Trimming removed 6 bases from V and 5 bases from J; junction bases left unmatched: 21. This CDR3 comprises 18 residues. Per the germline V gene, CDR1 is SQVTM and CDR2 is ANQGSEA. This CDR3 is CSVARDRGYPPSSDEQYF. The CDR3 region has the DNA TGCAGCGTAGCCCGGGACAGGGGGTACCCCCCCTCTTCGGACGAGCAGTACTTC.

The V call is TRBV9, the J call TRBJ2-6; 7 bases match TRBD1. Germline CDR1 and CDR2: SGDLS and YYNGEE. V shed 4 bases, J shed 0 bases, and the junction held 19 bases outside the gene matches. This CDR3 region has 21 residues. The CDR3 is CASSPRVSGTALDSGANVLTF. CDR3 in DNA: TGTGCCAGCAGCCCCCGAGTCTCCGGGACAGCCCTAGACTCTGGGGCCAACGTCCTGACTTTC.

This chain connects TRBV2 to TRBJ2-7; D gene ambiguous. Trimming shortened V by 3 bases and J by 6 bases, and 9 bases separated the two germline ends. Germline V gene sequence: CDR1 SNHLY, CDR2 FYNNEI. The length of the CDR3 is 12 residues. The CDR3, as DNA: TGTGCCAGCAGTGAGTCGTTTTTCGAGCAGTACTTC. Translation gives CASSESFFEQYF.

The gene calls are TRBV16 and TRBJ1-6; D not certain. The CDR3 runs 15 residues. V gave up 1 base and J gave up 6 bases, with 10 bases separating them. Germline values: CDR1 KGHSY, CDR2 FQNENV. The CDR3 sequence is CASSQLAGFNSPLHF. CDR3 DNA: TGTGCCAGCAGCCAATTAGCCGGGTTTAATTCACCCCTCCACTTT. Full variable domain (remainder filled in from reference TRBV16 and TRBJ1-6): GEEVAQTPKHLVRGEGQKAKLYCAPIKGHSYVFWYQQVLKNEFKFLISFQNENVFDETGMPKERFSAKCLPNSPCSLEIQATKLEDSAVYFCASSQLAGFNSPLHFGNGTRLTVT.

The chain is built from TRBV10-3 and TRBJ1-4; 10 bases align to TRBD1. The CDR3 consists of 17 residues. Losses at the gene ends were 4 bases for V and 5 bases for J; bases not matched to a gene: 10. Looked up from germline, CDR1 is ENHRY and CDR2 is SYGVKD. The CDR3 coding sequence is TGTGCCATCAGTGCCGGGACAGGGGAAACTCTGAATGAAAAACTGTTTTTT. It encodes CAISAGTGETLNEKLFF.

This chain uses TRBV2 with TRBJ2-5, with 7 bases fitting TRBD1. V lost 5 bases and J lost 3; bases outside the gene matches: 3. The CDR3 covers 13 residues. CDR1 SNHLY and CDR2 FYNNEI come from the germline V gene. The CDR3 bases are TGTGCCAGCAGTCGCGACAGGGAAGAGACCCAGTACTTC. It codes for CASSRDREETQYF.

This clone was detected a few times. The V call is TRBV15, the J call TRBJ2-7, with no clear D. Germline V gene data show CDR1 as LNHNV and CDR2 as YYDKDF (reference sequence). CDR3 size: 16 residues. V was shortened by 4 bases and J by 4 bases, with 20 bases between the two germline ends. The DNA of the CDR3 is TGTGCCACCAGCACCGCATCGCCGTGGCAAAGATACGAGCAGTACTTC. Translated, it gives CATSTASPWQRYEQYF.